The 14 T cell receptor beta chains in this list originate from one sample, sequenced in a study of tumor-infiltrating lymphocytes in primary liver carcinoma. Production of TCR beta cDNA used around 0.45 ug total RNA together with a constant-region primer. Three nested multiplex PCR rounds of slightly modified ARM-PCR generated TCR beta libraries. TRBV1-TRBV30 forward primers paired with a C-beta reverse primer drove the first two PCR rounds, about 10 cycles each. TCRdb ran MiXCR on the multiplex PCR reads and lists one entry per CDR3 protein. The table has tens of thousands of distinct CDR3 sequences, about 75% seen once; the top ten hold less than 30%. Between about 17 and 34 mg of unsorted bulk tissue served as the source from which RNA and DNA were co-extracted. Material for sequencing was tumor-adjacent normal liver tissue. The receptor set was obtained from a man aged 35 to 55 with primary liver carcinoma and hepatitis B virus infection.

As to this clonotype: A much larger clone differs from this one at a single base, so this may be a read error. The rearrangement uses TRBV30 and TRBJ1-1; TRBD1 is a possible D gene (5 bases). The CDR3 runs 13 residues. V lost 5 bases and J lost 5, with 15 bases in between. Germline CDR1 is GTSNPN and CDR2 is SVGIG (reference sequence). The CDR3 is CAWCLFEGTEAFF. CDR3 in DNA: TGTGCCTGGTGCCTCTTCGAGGGGACTGAAGCTTTCTTT.

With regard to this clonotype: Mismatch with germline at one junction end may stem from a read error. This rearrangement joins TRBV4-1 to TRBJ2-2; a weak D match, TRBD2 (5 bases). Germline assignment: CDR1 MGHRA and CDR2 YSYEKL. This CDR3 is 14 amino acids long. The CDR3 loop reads CASSRDYYTGELFF. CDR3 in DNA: TGCGCCAGCAGCCGAGATTATTACACCGGGGAGTTGTTTTTT.

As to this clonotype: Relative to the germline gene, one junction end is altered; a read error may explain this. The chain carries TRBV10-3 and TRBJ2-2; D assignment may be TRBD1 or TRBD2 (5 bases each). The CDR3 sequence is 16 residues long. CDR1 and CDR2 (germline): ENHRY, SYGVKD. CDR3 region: CAIMETEGVNTGKLFF. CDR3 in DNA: TGTGCCATCATGGAGACAGAAGGTGTGAACACCGGGAAGCTGTTTTTT.

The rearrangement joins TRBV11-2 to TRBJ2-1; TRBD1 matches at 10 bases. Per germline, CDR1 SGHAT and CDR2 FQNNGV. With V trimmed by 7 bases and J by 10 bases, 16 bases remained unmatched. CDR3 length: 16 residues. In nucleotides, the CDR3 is TGTGCCAGCAACCAATCCTCAGGACAGGGGGGTTTCGAGCAGTTCTTC. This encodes CASNQSSGQGGFEQFF.

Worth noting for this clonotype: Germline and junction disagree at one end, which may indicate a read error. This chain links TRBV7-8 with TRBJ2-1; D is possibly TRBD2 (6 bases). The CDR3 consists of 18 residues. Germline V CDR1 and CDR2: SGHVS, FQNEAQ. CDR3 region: CAGSPLGGLAVSYNEQFF. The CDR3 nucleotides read TGTGCCGGCAGCCCGCTTGGAGGCTTAGCGGTGTCCTACAATGAGCAGTTCTTC. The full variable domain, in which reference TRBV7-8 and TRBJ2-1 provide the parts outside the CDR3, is GAGVSQSPRYKVAKRGQDVALRCDPISGHVSLFWYQQALGQGPEFLTYFQNEAQLDKSGLPSDRFFAERPEGSVSTLKIQRTQQEDSAVYLCAGSPLGGLAVSYNEQFFGPGTRLTVL.

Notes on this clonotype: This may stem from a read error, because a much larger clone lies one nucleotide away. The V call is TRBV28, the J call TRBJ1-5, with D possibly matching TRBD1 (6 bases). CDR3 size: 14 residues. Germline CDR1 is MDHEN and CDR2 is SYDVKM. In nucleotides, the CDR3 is TGTGTCAGCAGGCTCACAGGGTCGACTCAGCCCCAGCATTTT. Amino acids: CVSRLTGSTQPQHF.

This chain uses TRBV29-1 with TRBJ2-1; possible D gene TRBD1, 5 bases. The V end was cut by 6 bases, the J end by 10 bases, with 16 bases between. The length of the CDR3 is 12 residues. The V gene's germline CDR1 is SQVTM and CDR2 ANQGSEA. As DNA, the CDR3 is TGCAGCGTGGCTATCAGTGGGGCGGAGCAGTTCTTC. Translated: CSVAISGAEQFF.

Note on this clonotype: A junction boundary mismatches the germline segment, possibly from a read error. CDR3 residues: CASSQAKLASSYEQYF. CDR3 nucleotides: TGCGCCAGCAGTCAAGCGAAGCTGGCGAGCTCCTACGAGCAGTATTTC. V usage is TRBV4-1 and J usage is TRBJ2-7; D unclear. This CDR3 has 16 residues. From germline, CDR1 is MGHRA and CDR2 YSYEKL.

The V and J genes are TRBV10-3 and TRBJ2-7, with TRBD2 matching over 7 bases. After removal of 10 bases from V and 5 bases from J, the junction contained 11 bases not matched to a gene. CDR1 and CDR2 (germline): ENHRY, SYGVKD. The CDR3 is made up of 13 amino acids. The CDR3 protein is CATWTGGDHEQYF. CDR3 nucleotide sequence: TGTGCCACCTGGACGGGGGGTGACCACGAGCAGTACTTC.

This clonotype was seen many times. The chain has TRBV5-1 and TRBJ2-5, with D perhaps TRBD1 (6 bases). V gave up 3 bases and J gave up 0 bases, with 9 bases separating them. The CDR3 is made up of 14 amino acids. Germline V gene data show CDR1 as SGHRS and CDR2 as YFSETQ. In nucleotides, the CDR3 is TGCGCCAGCAGCTACGGGACATACCAAGAGACCCAGTACTTC. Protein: CASSYGTYQETQYF.

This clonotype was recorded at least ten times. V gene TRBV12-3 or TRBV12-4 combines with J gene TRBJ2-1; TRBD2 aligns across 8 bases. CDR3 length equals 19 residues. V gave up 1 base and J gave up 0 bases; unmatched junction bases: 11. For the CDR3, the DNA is TGTGCCAGCAGTTTAGAAGCTAGCGGGTCGCTGCCCTCCTACAATGAGCAGTTCTTC. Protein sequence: CASSLEASGSLPSYNEQFF.

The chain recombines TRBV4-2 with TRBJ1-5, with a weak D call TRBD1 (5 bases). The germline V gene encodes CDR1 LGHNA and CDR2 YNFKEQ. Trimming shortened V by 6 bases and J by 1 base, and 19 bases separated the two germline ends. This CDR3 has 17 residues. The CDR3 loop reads CASSQHGAGLSNQPQHF. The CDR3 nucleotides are TGTGCCAGCAGTCAACATGGGGCAGGGTTAAGCAATCAGCCCCAGCATTTT.

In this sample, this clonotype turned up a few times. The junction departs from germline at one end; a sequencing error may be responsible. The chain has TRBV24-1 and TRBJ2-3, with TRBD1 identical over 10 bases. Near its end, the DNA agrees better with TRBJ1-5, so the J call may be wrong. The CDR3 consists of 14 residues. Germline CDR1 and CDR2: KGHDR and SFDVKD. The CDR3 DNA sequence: TGTGACACCAGCCGGGACAGGGGCACAGATACGCAGCATTTT. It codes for CDTSRDRGTDTQHF.

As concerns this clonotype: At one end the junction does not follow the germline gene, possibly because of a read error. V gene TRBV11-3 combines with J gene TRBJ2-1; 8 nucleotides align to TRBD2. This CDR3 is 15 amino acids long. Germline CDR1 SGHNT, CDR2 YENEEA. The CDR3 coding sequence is TGTGTCAGCAGCACCGGGACTAGAGAGATTAATGATCAGTTCTTC. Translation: CVSSTGTREINDQFF. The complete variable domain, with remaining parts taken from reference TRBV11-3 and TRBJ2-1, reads EAGVVQSPRYKIIEKKQPVAFWCNPISGHNTLYWYLQNLGQGPELLIRYENEEAVDDSQLPKDRFSAERLKGVDSTLKIQPAELGDSAVYLCVSSTGTREINDQFFGPGTRLTVL.